This TCR beta chain was retrieved from a study of beta chain features in type 1 diabetes. The CDR3 length is 15 residues. J was trimmed by 3 bases and V by 3 bases; bases with no gene match: 3. Germline V gives CDR1 SGDLS, CDR2 YYNGEE. Expressed TCRB transcripts were sequenced after all isolated RNA was converted to cDNA. The assay was immunoSEQ multiplex PCR, and TCRdb's table has in-frame clones only and misses some. The table has about 130,000 clones, about 10% seen once. The sample taken for sequencing was central memory CD4+ T cells from blood. This sequence joins TRBV9 and TRBJ2-7; TRBD2 matches 13 bases. This TCR derives from a man younger than 35 in good health. As DNA, the CDR3 is TGTGCCAGCAGCGCCGGACTAGCGGGGGACTACGAGCAGTACTTC. It codes for CASSAGLAGDYEQYF. The entire variable domain, with the rest obtained from reference TRBV9 and TRBJ2-7, is as follows: DSGVTQTPKHLITATGQRVTLRCSPRSGDLSVYWYQQSLDQGLQFLIQYYNGEERAKGNILERFSAQQFPDLHSELNLSSLELGDSALYFCASSAGLAGDYEQYFGPGTRLTVT.